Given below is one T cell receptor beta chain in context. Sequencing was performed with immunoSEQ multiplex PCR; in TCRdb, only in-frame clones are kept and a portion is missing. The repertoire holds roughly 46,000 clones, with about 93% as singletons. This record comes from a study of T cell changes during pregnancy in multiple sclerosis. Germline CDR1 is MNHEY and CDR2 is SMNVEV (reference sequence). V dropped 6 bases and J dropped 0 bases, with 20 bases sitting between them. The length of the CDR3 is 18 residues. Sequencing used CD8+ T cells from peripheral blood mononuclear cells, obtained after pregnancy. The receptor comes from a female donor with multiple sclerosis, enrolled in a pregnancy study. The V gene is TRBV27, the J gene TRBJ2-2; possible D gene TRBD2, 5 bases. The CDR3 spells CASSKTPRRGTNTGELFF. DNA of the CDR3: TGTGCCAGCAGCAAAACCCCTCGACGGGGAACGAACACCGGGGAGCTGTTTTTT.